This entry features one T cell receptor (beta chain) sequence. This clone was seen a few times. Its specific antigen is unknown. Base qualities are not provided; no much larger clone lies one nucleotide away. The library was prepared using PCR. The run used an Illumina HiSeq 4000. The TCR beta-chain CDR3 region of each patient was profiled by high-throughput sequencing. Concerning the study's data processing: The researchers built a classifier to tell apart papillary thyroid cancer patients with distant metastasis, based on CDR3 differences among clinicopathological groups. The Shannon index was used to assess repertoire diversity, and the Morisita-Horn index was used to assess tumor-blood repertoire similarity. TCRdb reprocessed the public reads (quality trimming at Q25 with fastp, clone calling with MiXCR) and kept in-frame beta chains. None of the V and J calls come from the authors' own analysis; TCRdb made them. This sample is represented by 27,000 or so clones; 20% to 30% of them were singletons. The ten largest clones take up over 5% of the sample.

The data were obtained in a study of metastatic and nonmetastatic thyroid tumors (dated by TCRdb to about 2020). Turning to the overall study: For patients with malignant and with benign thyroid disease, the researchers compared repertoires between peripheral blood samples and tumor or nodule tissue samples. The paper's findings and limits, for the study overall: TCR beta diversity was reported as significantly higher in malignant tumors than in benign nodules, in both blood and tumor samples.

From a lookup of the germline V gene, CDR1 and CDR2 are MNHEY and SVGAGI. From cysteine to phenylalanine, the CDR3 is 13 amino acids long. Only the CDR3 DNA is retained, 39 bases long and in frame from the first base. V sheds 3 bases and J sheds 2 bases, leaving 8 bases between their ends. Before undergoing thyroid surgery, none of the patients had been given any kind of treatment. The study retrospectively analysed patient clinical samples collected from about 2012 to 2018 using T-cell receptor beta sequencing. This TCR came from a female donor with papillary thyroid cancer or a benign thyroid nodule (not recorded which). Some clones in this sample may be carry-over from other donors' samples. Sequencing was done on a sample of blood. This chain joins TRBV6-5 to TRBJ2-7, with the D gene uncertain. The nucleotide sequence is TGTGCCAGCAGTTATGTCCAAACCTACGAGCAGTACTTC. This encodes CASSYVQTYEQYF.